This TCR beta chain came from a study of T cell changes during pregnancy in multiple sclerosis. The CDR3 covers 14 residues. Germline CDR1 is MNHNS and CDR2 is SASEGT. V lost 8 bases and J lost 3; bases outside the gene matches: 5. The table came from immunoSEQ multiplex PCR; TCRdb's copy has only in-frame clones and leaves some out. The sample has fewer than 85,000 clones; 92% are singletons. The sample here was peripheral blood, taken in the first trimester of pregnancy. J is TRBJ1-1 and V is TRBV6-1; 11 bases line up with TRBD1. The sequence was collected from a female donor in good health, enrolled as a control in a pregnancy study. The CDR3 loop reads CASWGQGGDTEAFF. The CDR3 nucleotides are TGTGCCAGCTGGGGACAGGGGGGGGACACTGAAGCTTTCTTT.